Listed below are T cell receptor beta chains from one sample, sequenced in a study of shared T cell receptors in the human thymus. The data were produced by immunoSEQ multiplex PCR, yet TCRdb's version contains in-frame clones alone and is incomplete. The sample lists about 660,000 clones; approximately 87% were seen once. The sample also formed part of further work on human thymus T cells.

The sample taken for sequencing was thymocytes. The receptors come from a boy under three years old with a congenital heart defect. CDR3s include the opening cysteine and the closing phenylalanine or tryptophan. Each record gives: V gene, D gene, J gene, CDR3 DNA, CDR3 protein. The D gene is left open where the match is weak.

v_gene: TRBV5-4
d_gene: -
j_gene: TRBJ1-1
CDR3nt: TGTGCCAGCAGCTGGGGGGGGAACACTGAAGCTTTCTTT
CDR3aa: CASSWGGNTEAFF

v_gene: TRBV28
d_gene: TRBD2
j_gene: TRBJ2-1
CDR3nt: TGTGCCAGCACCAGGACTAGCGGGAGGGGGCCCCTACACAATGAGCAGTTCTTC
CDR3aa: CASTRTSGRGPLHNEQFF

v_gene: TRBV27
d_gene: TRBD2
j_gene: TRBJ2-3
CDR3nt: TGTGCCAGCAGCCCCCCCTCCGGGGGGACTAGCGCCCCAGATACGCAGTATTTT
CDR3aa: CASSPPSGGTSAPDTQYF

v_gene: TRBV12-2
d_gene: -
j_gene: TRBJ1-5
CDR3nt: TGTGCAAGTCGCCCCCGAGGCGGCAGAAACAATCAGCCCCAGCATTTT
CDR3aa: CASRPRGGRNNQPQHF

v_gene: TRBV18
d_gene: -
j_gene: TRBJ1-2
CDR3nt: TGTGCCAGCTCACACGAGACAGAATTACCCTATGGCTACACCTTC
CDR3aa: CASSHETELPYGYTF

v_gene: TRBV4-3
d_gene: -
j_gene: TRBJ2-5
CDR3nt: TGCGCCAGCAGCCAAGGTAGCCGTGAGACCCAGTACTTC
CDR3aa: CASSQGSRETQYF

v_gene: TRBV4-2
d_gene: -
j_gene: TRBJ1-5
CDR3nt: TGTGCCAGCAGCCACCCCTCAGACAAGAAATATCAGCCCCAGCATTTT
CDR3aa: CASSHPSDKKYQPQHF

v_gene: TRBV5-4
d_gene: -
j_gene: TRBJ2-2
CDR3nt: TGTGCCAGCAGCTTGGGAGGGGGAGAGCTGTTTTTT
CDR3aa: CASSLGGGELFF

v_gene: TRBV19
d_gene: -
j_gene: TRBJ2-1
CDR3nt: TGTGCCAGTAGTATCGGTTCGGGTGTATACAATGAGCAGTTCTTC
CDR3aa: CASSIGSGVYNEQFF

v_gene: TRBV30
d_gene: -
j_gene: TRBJ1-1
CDR3nt: TGTGCCTGGATGTTAGGGATGGGAGTGGGAACTGAAGCTTTCTTT
CDR3aa: CAWMLGMGVGTEAFF

v_gene: TRBV5-4
d_gene: -
j_gene: TRBJ1-3
CDR3nt: TGTGCCAGCAGCTTGAAAGTCGCAGGGGATAATGGAAACACCATATATTTT
CDR3aa: CASSLKVAGDNGNTIYF

v_gene: TRBV28
d_gene: TRBD2
j_gene: TRBJ2-3
CDR3nt: TGTGCCAGCACGAAGCGGGGGGGCGGTGCAGTTCGGGCAGATACGCAGTATTTT
CDR3aa: CASTKRGGGAVRADTQYF

v_gene: TRBV5-6
d_gene: TRBD1
j_gene: TRBJ1-1
CDR3nt: TGTGCCAGCAGCATAGGGACAGGGGGCTTTATTAACACTGAAGCTTTCTTT
CDR3aa: CASSIGTGGFINTEAFF

v_gene: TRBV28
d_gene: -
j_gene: TRBJ1-1
CDR3nt: TGTGCCAGCAGGCCAGGCATGACAGGGAACACTGAAGCTTTCTTT
CDR3aa: CASRPGMTGNTEAFF

v_gene: TRBV11-3
d_gene: -
j_gene: TRBJ2-1
CDR3nt: TGTGCCAGCAGCTTAGGGCCCCTGGCGGACGGGGTAGGGCAGTTCTTC
CDR3aa: CASSLGPLADGVGQFF

v_gene: TRBV9
d_gene: -
j_gene: TRBJ1-6
CDR3nt: TGTGCCAGCAGCGGAAGACAGCCGAATTCACCCCTCCACTTT
CDR3aa: CASSGRQPNSPLHF

v_gene: TRBV7-2
d_gene: -
j_gene: TRBJ1-1
CDR3nt: TGTGCCAGCAGCGCCGGCAGGGGCAGCGCTTTCTTT
CDR3aa: CASSAGRGSAFF

v_gene: TRBV5-4
d_gene: TRBD1
j_gene: TRBJ1-2
CDR3nt: TGTGCCAGCAGCGGGGGTGGACAGGGGGATTCTCGCTATGGCTACACCTTC
CDR3aa: CASSGGGQGDSRYGYTF

v_gene: TRBV5-1
d_gene: -
j_gene: TRBJ1-2
CDR3nt: TGCGCCAGCAGCCGAACTGCCTTCAATGAGTATGGCTACACCTTC
CDR3aa: CASSRTAFNEYGYTF

v_gene: TRBV4-2
d_gene: -
j_gene: TRBJ2-7
CDR3nt: TGTGCCAGCAGCCAAGACAAAGACAGAACCTACGAGCAGTACTTC
CDR3aa: CASSQDKDRTYEQYF